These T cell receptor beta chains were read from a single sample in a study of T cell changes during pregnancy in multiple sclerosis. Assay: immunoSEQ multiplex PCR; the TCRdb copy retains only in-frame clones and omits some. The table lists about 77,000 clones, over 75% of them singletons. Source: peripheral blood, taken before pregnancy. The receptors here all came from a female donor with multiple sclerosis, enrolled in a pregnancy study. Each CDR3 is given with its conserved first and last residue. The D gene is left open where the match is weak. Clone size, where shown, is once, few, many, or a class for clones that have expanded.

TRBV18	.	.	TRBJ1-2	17	CASSSAGTRGANYGYTF	TGTGCCAGCTCTTCCGCCGGGACAAGAGGGGCGAACTATGGCTACACCTTC
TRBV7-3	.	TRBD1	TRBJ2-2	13	CASSVQGTGELFF	TGTGCCAGCAGCGTACAGGGGACCGGGGAGCTGTTTTTT
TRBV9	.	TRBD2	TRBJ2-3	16	CASSVSSGYRADTQYF	TGTGCCAGCAGCGTATCTAGCGGCTATAGAGCAGATACGCAGTATTTT
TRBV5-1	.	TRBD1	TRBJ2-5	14	CASSLGDRGQTQYF	TGCGCCAGCAGCTTGGGTGACAGGGGTCAGACCCAGTACTTC
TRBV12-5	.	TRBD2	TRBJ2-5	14	CASVSGGGLETQYF	TGTGCTAGTGTAAGCGGGGGGGGTTTGGAGACCCAGTACTTC
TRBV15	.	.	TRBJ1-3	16	CATSREAGLSGNTIYF	TGTGCCACCAGCAGAGAAGCGGGGCTCTCTGGAAACACCATATATTTT
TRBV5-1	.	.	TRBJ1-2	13	CASSLQETYGYTF	TGCGCCAGCAGCTTACAGGAGACCTATGGCTACACCTTC
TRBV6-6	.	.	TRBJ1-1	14	CASSYTYPGVEAFF	TGTGCCAGCAGTTACACATACCCAGGGGTGGAAGCTTTCTTT
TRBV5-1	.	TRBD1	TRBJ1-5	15	CASSLEGDRYQPQHF	TGCGCCAGCAGCTTGGAGGGGGACAGATATCAGCCCCAGCATTTT
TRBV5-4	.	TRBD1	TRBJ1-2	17	CASSLGGRGQGLGGYTF	TGTGCCAGCAGCTTGGGGGGTAGGGGACAGGGACTGGGGGGCTACACCTTC
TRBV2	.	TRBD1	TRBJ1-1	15	CASSRGQGALTEAFF	TGTGCCAGCAGTCGGGGACAGGGGGCGCTTACTGAAGCTTTCTTT
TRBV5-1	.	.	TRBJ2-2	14	CASSGTSNTGELFF	TGCGCCAGCAGCGGGACTTCGAACACCGGGGAGCTGTTTTTT
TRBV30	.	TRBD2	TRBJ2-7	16	CAWRRSRTSGGYEQYF	TGTGCCTGGAGGAGAAGTCGGACTAGCGGGGGGTACGAGCAGTACTTC
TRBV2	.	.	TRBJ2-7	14	CASSEAPFRDEQYF	TGTGCCAGCAGTGAAGCCCCATTTCGAGACGAGCAGTACTTC
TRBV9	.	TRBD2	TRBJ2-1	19	CASSARTSGGAHSYNEQFF	TGTGCCAGCAGCGCCCGGACTAGCGGGGGGGCCCACTCCTACAATGAGCAGTTCTTC
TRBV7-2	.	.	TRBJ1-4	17	CASSLRQGPATNEKLFF	TGTGCCAGCAGCTTAAGGCAGGGCCCAGCAACTAATGAAAAACTGTTTTTT
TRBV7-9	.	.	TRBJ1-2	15	CASSRGPRDHYGYTF	TGTGCCAGCAGTCGAGGGCCGAGGGATCACTATGGCTACACCTTC
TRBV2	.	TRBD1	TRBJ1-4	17	CASKPGQGRAGSEKLFF	TGTGCCAGCAAGCCCGGACAGGGCAGGGCAGGGAGTGAAAAACTGTTTTTT
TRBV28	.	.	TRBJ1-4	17	CASSQYAPGGAREKLFF	TGTGCCAGCAGCCAATATGCCCCGGGGGGCGCCCGGGAAAAACTGTTTTTT
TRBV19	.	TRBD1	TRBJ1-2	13	CASSMGQGYGYTF	TGTGCCAGTAGTATGGGACAGGGCTATGGCTACACCTTC
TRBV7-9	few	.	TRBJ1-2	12	CASLGGEEGYTF	TGTGCCAGCCTCGGGGGGGAAGAAGGCTACACCTTC
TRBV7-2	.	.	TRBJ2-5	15	CASSLAGGPGETQYF	TGTGCCAGCAGCTTAGCGGGGGGGCCAGGAGAGACCCAGTACTTC
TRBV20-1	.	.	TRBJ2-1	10	CSAQGNEQFF	TGCAGTGCTCAGGGGAATGAGCAGTTCTTC
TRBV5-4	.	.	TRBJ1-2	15	CASSQQGTSGRGYTF	TGTGCCAGCAGCCAACAGGGTACATCGGGTCGGGGCTACACCTTC
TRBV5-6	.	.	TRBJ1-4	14	CASSSRDLDEKLFF	TGTGCCAGCAGCTCGAGGGACTTAGATGAAAAACTGTTTTTT
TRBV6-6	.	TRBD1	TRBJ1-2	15	CASTLEGAATYGYTF	TGTGCCAGCACCCTGGAGGGGGCAGCAACCTATGGCTACACCTTC
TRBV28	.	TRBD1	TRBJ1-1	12	CASSLSWTGAFF	TGTGCCAGCAGTTTGTCGTGGACAGGAGCTTTCTTT
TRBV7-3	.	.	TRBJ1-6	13	CASSPQGNSPLHF	TGTGCCAGCAGCCCCCAGGGGAATTCACCCCTCCACTTT
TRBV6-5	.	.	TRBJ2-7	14	CASSYSNRVYEQYF	TGTGCCAGCAGTTACTCGAACAGGGTCTACGAGCAGTACTTC
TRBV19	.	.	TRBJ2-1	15	CASSIQGSSYNEQFF	TGTGCCAGTAGTATCCAAGGGAGCTCCTACAATGAGCAGTTCTTC
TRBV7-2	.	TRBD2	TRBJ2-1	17	CASSLDIQRGAYNEQFF	TGTGCCAGCAGCTTAGACATTCAGCGGGGAGCTTACAATGAGCAGTTCTTC
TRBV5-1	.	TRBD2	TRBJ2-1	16	CASSALGGGAYNEQFF	TGCGCCAGCAGCGCCCTGGGCGGGGGGGCTTACAATGAGCAGTTCTTC
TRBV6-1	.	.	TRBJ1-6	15	CASSELQGTSSPLHF	TGTGCCAGCAGTGAATTACAGGGAACAAGTTCACCCCTCCACTTT
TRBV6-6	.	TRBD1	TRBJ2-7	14	CASSYRTGPYEQYF	TGTGCCAGCAGTTACAGGACAGGGCCCTACGAGCAGTACTTC